Sequencing of this TCR beta chain was carried out in a study of shared clonotypes between healthy human individuals. Every donor, a Caucasian adult, lived in Nashville, Tennessee. Germline CDR1 and CDR2: LNHNV and YYDKDF (reference sequence). CDR3 length: 14 amino acids. A note on this clone: Antigen: not known. The junction shows a germline mismatch at one end, possibly a read error.

General study findings and limits: Having only a few donors restricted how much genetic and exposure-history diversity was captured.

Repertoires were generated with immunoSEQ multiplex PCR, while TCRdb's copy carries only in-frame clones and drops some. The table lists about 710,000 clones, 55% to 80% of them singletons, with more than 1.5% in the top ten. This TCR came from a woman between 25 and 40 years old in good health. The chain links TRBV15 to TRBJ2-7; 11 bases agree with TRBD1. The sample taken for sequencing was memory CD4+ T cells sorted from blood. Subset denoted: CD45RA-negative fraction. The CDR3 loop is CATSSVHGQGADDF. CDR3 nucleotides: TGTGCCACCAGCAGTGTTCATGGACAGGGGGCGGATGACTTC.